Following are 16 T cell receptor beta chains from one sample sequenced in a study of resident and recirculating memory T cells in vitiligo. This table comes from immunoSEQ multiplex PCR, and its TCRdb copy is limited to in-frame clones, with some not included. The table lists some 70,000 clones, approximately 90% of them singletons. The sample comprised blood. The receptors originated from a male donor with vitiligo.

This chain links TRBV28 with TRBJ2-1, with D perhaps matching TRBD2 (7 bases). This CDR3 comprises 14 residues. Germline V gene lookup returns CDR1 MDHEN and CDR2 SYDVKM. Trimming shortened V by 2 bases and J by 8 bases, and 13 bases separated the two germline ends. The DNA for the CDR3 is TGTGCCAGCAGTTTAACGGGGGGCAGGGATGAGCAGTTCTTC. It codes for CASSLTGGRDEQFF.

This clone was detected only once. V usage is TRBV28 and J usage is TRBJ2-1, with 7 bases fitting TRBD1. From germline, CDR1 is MDHEN and CDR2 SYDVKM. The CDR3 is 19 amino acids. V dropped 1 base and J dropped 2; count of bases not matched to a gene: 14. CDR3 sequence (DNA): TGTGCCAGCAGTTTATACGGGGCCCCGGGACAGACGGCCTACAATGAGCAGTTCTTC. The encoded protein is CASSLYGAPGQTAYNEQFF.

The chain has TRBV11-1 and TRBJ2-1, with a possible D match to TRBD2 (5 bases). The ends were cut back, 1 base at V and 5 bases at J, with 9 bases in the middle. This CDR3 spans 14 amino acids. Germline V CDR1 and CDR2: SGHAT, FQDESV (reference sequence). DNA for the CDR3: TGTGCCAGCAGCTTAGGCCCGGGGAACAATGAGCAGTTCTTC. Encoded protein: CASSLGPGNNEQFF. The full variable domain, in which reference TRBV11-1 and TRBJ2-1 provide the parts outside the CDR3, is EAEVAQSPRYKITEKSQAVAFWCDPISGHATLYWYRQILGQGPELLVQFQDESVVDDSQLPKDRFSAERLKGVDSTLKIQPAELGDSAMYLCASSLGPGNNEQFFGPGTRLTVL.

This clone appeared once. The chain joins TRBV6-5 to TRBJ2-3; D is perhaps TRBD1 (6 bases). V lost 1 base to trimming and J lost 2 bases, with 10 bases between them. The CDR3 totals 15 residues. CDR1 and CDR2 from the germline V gene are MNHEY and SVGAGI. CDR3 loop: CASSYWGRDTDTQYF. CDR3 coding DNA: TGTGCCAGCAGTTACTGGGGGCGCGACACAGATACGCAGTATTTT.

The chain recombines TRBV19 with TRBJ2-7; D perhaps matches TRBD2 (5 bases). The CDR3 consists of 14 residues. Germline V lookup: CDR1 LNHDA, CDR2 SQIVND (reference sequence). Trimming cost V 4 bases and J 3 bases, with 13 bases left between them. The CDR3 DNA is TGTGCCAGTAGTAAACGGGGTAGAAACTACGAGCAGTACTTC. The encoded protein is CASSKRGRNYEQYF.

CDR3 sequence: CASSHGTENTEAFF. CDR3 nucleotide sequence: TGTGCCAGCAGCCACGGGACAGAGAACACTGAAGCTTTCTTT. The chain uses TRBV4-2 and TRBJ1-1; TRBD1 aligns across 7 bases. Losses at the gene ends were 3 bases for V and 1 base for J; bases not matched to a gene: 2. The CDR3 runs to 14 residues. Germline V gives CDR1 LGHNA, CDR2 YNFKEQ.

This clone was observed a single time. The V and J genes are TRBV19 and TRBJ1-5; 8 nucleotides agree with TRBD1. Losses at the gene ends were 5 bases for V and 4 bases for J; bases not matched to a gene: 10. This CDR3 has 16 residues. CDR1 LNHDA and CDR2 SQIVND come from the germline V gene (reference sequence). CDR3 sequence: CASSFRTGSSNQPQHF. The CDR3 DNA sequence: TGTGCCAGTAGTTTCCGGACAGGGAGTAGTAATCAGCCCCAGCATTTT.

This clone was observed once. The chain is built from TRBV6-1 and TRBJ1-2; no definite D call. Trimming cost V 3 bases and J 4 bases, with 21 bases left between them. The CDR3 covers 17 residues. Looked up from germline, CDR1 is MNHNS and CDR2 is SASEGT. The CDR3 coding sequence is TGTGCCAGCAGTGAGAGTTCCTCGGTCGGGGTCCTCTATGGCTACACCTTC. It translates to CASSESSSVGVLYGYTF.

This chain uses TRBV6-5 with TRBJ2-5; 13 nucleotides align to TRBD2. Germline V gives CDR1 MNHEY, CDR2 SVGAGI. V lost 0 bases to trimming and J lost 2 bases; unmatched junction nucleotides: 0. The CDR3 is 16 amino acids. CDR3 protein: CASSYSGLAGQETQYF. The DNA of the CDR3 is TGTGCCAGCAGTTACTCGGGACTAGCGGGGCAAGAGACCCAGTACTTC.

The chain's CDR3 is CASSLERIGERRETQYF. CDR3 nucleotide sequence: TGTGCCAGCAGCTTAGAGAGGATCGGGGAAAGGCGAGAGACCCAGTACTTC. The chain has TRBV13 and TRBJ2-5; D possibly corresponds to TRBD2 (5 bases). CDR1 is PRHDT and CDR2 is FYEKMQ in the germline V gene (reference sequence). The CDR3 length is 17 residues. Trimming stripped 1 base from V and 4 bases from J, with 19 bases between.

This clone was found a few times. The chain carries TRBV7-2 and TRBJ2-5; TRBD2 matches 13 bases. Per the germline V gene, CDR1 is SGHTA and CDR2 is FQGNSA. The CDR3 runs 17 residues. V shed 1 base, J shed 5 bases, and the junction held 7 bases outside the gene matches. CDR3: CASSLERLAGGGETQYF. DNA of the CDR3: TGTGCCAGCAGCTTAGAAAGACTAGCGGGGGGAGGGGAGACCCAGTACTTC.

The V and J genes are TRBV7-3 and TRBJ2-3; 7 bases line up with TRBD2. After removal of 2 bases from V and 1 base from J, the junction contained 3 bases not matched to a gene. CDR1 is SGHTA and CDR2 is FQGTGA in the germline V gene. This CDR3 comprises 15 residues. CDR3 amino acids: CASSLSAGGTDTQYF. The CDR3 coding sequence is TGTGCCAGCAGCTTATCGGCGGGGGGCACAGATACGCAGTATTTT. The full variable domain, completed using reference TRBV7-3 and TRBJ2-3, is GAGVSQTPSNKVTEKGKYVELRCDPISGHTALYWYRQSLGQGPEFLIYFQGTGAADDSGLPNDRFFAVRPEGSVSTLKIQRTERGDSAVYLCASSLSAGGTDTQYFGPGTRLTVL.

The CDR3 spells CASSLAAQGAGTGELFF. The CDR3 DNA is TGTGCCAGCAGCTTAGCGGCCCAGGGGGCAGGCACCGGGGAGCTGTTTTTT. This chain uses TRBV7-9 with TRBJ2-2, with 8 bases fitting TRBD1. The CDR3 spans 17 residues. Germline V gene lookup returns CDR1 SEHNR and CDR2 FQNEAQ (reference sequence). V was clipped by 0 bases and J by 4 bases; unmatched bases: 7. The whole variable domain, filled in from reference TRBV7-9 and TRBJ2-2, reads DTGVSQNPRHKITKRGQNVTFRCDPISEHNRLYWYRQTLGQGPEFLTYFQNEAQLEKSRLLSDRFSAERPKGSFSTLEIQRTEQGDSAMYLCASSLAAQGAGTGELFFGEGSRLTVL.

V usage is TRBV15 and J usage is TRBJ2-3; no reliable D call. Trimming took 2 bases from V and 4 from J, leaving 7 bases between them. Per the germline V gene, CDR1 is LNHNV and CDR2 is YYDKDF (reference sequence). The CDR3 sequence is 13 residues long. As DNA, the CDR3 is TGTGCCACCAGCAGACGGGTAGCAGATACGCAGTATTTT. Its translation: CATSRRVADTQYF. The full variable domain, its missing parts supplied by reference TRBV15 and TRBJ2-3, is DAMVIQNPRYQVTQFGKPVTLSCSQTLNHNVMYWYQQKSSQAPKLLFHYYDKDFNNEADTPDNFQSRRPNTSFCFLDIRSPGLGDTAMYLCATSRRVADTQYFGPGTRLTVL.

CDR3 in amino acids: CASSGAGSSNQPQHF. CDR3 DNA: TGTGCCAGCAGTGGTGCAGGTTCTAGCAATCAGCCCCAGCATTTT. The V gene is TRBV6-1, the J gene TRBJ1-5; D remains ambiguous. The CDR3 sequence is 15 residues long. From germline, CDR1 is MNHNS and CDR2 SASEGT. Trimming stripped 4 bases from V and 0 bases from J, with 10 bases between.

The chain joins TRBV30 to TRBJ2-4; TRBD1 aligns across 8 bases. Looked up from germline, CDR1 is GTSNPN and CDR2 is SVGIG (reference sequence). The CDR3 contains 17 residues. Trimming took 2 bases from V and 6 from J; bases not matched to a gene: 15. DNA of the CDR3: TGTGCCTGGAGTCCCCCCGGGTTGGGACAGGCACCAAACATTCAGTACTTC. The encoded protein is CAWSPPGLGQAPNIQYF.